These T cell receptor beta chains were read from a single sample in a study of a mutant IDH1 vaccine in newly diagnosed glioma. The data were produced by immunoSEQ multiplex PCR, yet TCRdb's version contains in-frame clones alone and is incomplete. The table lists about 21,000 clones, 70% to 90% of them singletons. The sample here was PBMCs, taken from a glioma patient treated with radiotherapy, temozolomide or both. These receptor sequences come from a man aged 35 to 55 with glioma. Both conserved end residues are part of each CDR3. The D gene is left open where the match is weak. Clone size is not always given. Where it is, it says once, few, many or a class for expanded clones.

D gene: NA; J gene: TRBJ1-1; CDR3 length: 16; clone size: NA; V gene: TRBV11-2; CDR3 protein: CASSLKFGIVGTEAFF; CDR3 DNA: TGTGCCAGCAGCTTAAAATTCGGGATCGTGGGCACTGAAGCTTTCTTT
D gene: TRBD1; J gene: TRBJ1-6; CDR3 length: 13; clone size: NA; V gene: TRBV30; CDR3 protein: CAWKGATNSPLHF; CDR3 DNA: TGTGCCTGGAAGGGGGCTACCAATTCACCCCTCCACTTT
D gene: NA; J gene: TRBJ1-3; CDR3 length: 14; clone size: NA; V gene: TRBV5-1; CDR3 protein: CASSLQAGGNTIYF; CDR3 DNA: TGCGCCAGCAGCTTACAGGCGGGGGGAAACACCATATATTTT
D gene: NA; J gene: TRBJ1-2; CDR3 length: 16; clone size: few; V gene: TRBV5-4; CDR3 protein: CASSSNGRGANYGYTF; CDR3 DNA: TGTGCCAGCAGCTCTAACGGCAGGGGAGCTAACTATGGCTACACCTTC
D gene: NA; J gene: TRBJ1-1; CDR3 length: 14; clone size: NA; V gene: TRBV7-6; CDR3 protein: CASSLRGGGTEAFF; CDR3 DNA: TGTGCCAGCAGCTTACGCGGGGGCGGCACTGAAGCTTTCTTT
D gene: NA; J gene: TRBJ2-3; CDR3 length: 13; clone size: NA; V gene: TRBV6-1; CDR3 protein: CASSEAIGDTQYF; CDR3 DNA: TGTGCCAGCAGTGAAGCGATAGGGGATACGCAGTATTTT
D gene: NA; J gene: TRBJ1-1; CDR3 length: 13; clone size: NA; V gene: TRBV29-1; CDR3 protein: CSVGHSGDTEAFF; CDR3 DNA: TGCAGCGTTGGACACTCGGGGGACACTGAAGCTTTCTTT
D gene: TRBD2; J gene: TRBJ2-3; CDR3 length: 17; clone size: NA; V gene: TRBV19; CDR3 protein: CASSRGTSGRLTDTQYF; CDR3 DNA: TGTGCCAGTAGCCGGGGGACTAGCGGGCGACTGACAGATACGCAGTATTTT
D gene: TRBD1; J gene: TRBJ1-1; CDR3 length: 13; clone size: few; V gene: TRBV6-4; CDR3 protein: CASSAVEGAEAFF; CDR3 DNA: TGTGCCAGCAGTGCGGTCGAGGGGGCCGAAGCTTTCTTT
D gene: NA; J gene: TRBJ2-7; CDR3 length: 16; clone size: once; V gene: TRBV27; CDR3 protein: CASKRAPGGSSHEQYF; CDR3 DNA: TGTGCCAGCAAGAGGGCCCCAGGGGGGAGCAGCCACGAGCAGTACTTC
D gene: TRBD1; J gene: TRBJ2-1; CDR3 length: 12; clone size: NA; V gene: TRBV29-1; CDR3 protein: CSSRTGDNEQFF; CDR3 DNA: TGCAGCTCGAGGACAGGGGACAATGAGCAGTTCTTC
D gene: TRBD1; J gene: TRBJ1-2; CDR3 length: 16; clone size: NA; V gene: TRBV27; CDR3 protein: CASRVRTGETNYGYTF; CDR3 DNA: TGTGCCAGCAGGGTCCGGACAGGGGAGACTAACTATGGCTACACCTTC
D gene: NA; J gene: TRBJ1-3; CDR3 length: 15; clone size: NA; V gene: TRBV4-1; CDR3 protein: CASQPRRDSGNTIYF; CDR3 DNA: TGCGCCAGCCAGCCGAGACGGGACTCTGGAAACACCATATATTTT
D gene: NA; J gene: TRBJ1-5; CDR3 length: 14; clone size: NA; V gene: TRBV5-5; CDR3 protein: CASSLAGDIQPQHF; CDR3 DNA: TGTGCCAGCAGCTTGGCTGGCGATATTCAGCCCCAGCATTTT
D gene: NA; J gene: TRBJ1-1; CDR3 length: 13; clone size: NA; V gene: TRBV30; CDR3 protein: CASGGGGNTEAFF; CDR3 DNA: TGTGCCAGTGGGGGGGGAGGGAACACTGAAGCTTTCTTT
D gene: NA; J gene: TRBJ2-6; CDR3 length: 12; clone size: medium-sized; V gene: TRBV19; CDR3 protein: CASSFGANVLTF; CDR3 DNA: TGTGCCAGTAGCTTTGGGGCCAACGTCCTGACTTTC
D gene: NA; J gene: TRBJ1-5; CDR3 length: 17; clone size: NA; V gene: TRBV6-1; CDR3 protein: CASSELTGGVNRQPQHF; CDR3 DNA: TGTGCCAGCAGTGAACTAACCGGAGGGGTGAATCGTCAGCCCCAGCATTTT
D gene: NA; J gene: TRBJ1-5; CDR3 length: 15; clone size: few; V gene: TRBV19; CDR3 protein: CASTLRGQGNQPQHF; CDR3 DNA: TGTGCCAGCACCTTGAGAGGGCAGGGTAATCAGCCCCAGCATTTT
D gene: TRBD1; J gene: TRBJ2-1; CDR3 length: 14; clone size: NA; V gene: TRBV14; CDR3 protein: CASSLTRQGNEQFF; CDR3 DNA: TGTGCCAGCAGCCTAACCCGACAGGGCAATGAGCAGTTCTTC
D gene: NA; J gene: TRBJ2-7; CDR3 length: 13; clone size: NA; V gene: TRBV19; CDR3 protein: CASSRGIPLEQYF; CDR3 DNA: TGTGCCAGTAGTAGGGGCATACCCCTGGAGCAGTACTTC
D gene: TRBD2; J gene: TRBJ2-7; CDR3 length: 14; clone size: NA; V gene: TRBV5-4; CDR3 protein: CASSFGTSIREQYF; CDR3 DNA: TGTGCCAGCAGCTTCGGGACTAGCATTCGCGAGCAGTACTTC
D gene: NA; J gene: TRBJ2-3; CDR3 length: 14; clone size: NA; V gene: TRBV19; CDR3 protein: CASSIRGYTDTQYF; CDR3 DNA: TGTGCCAGTAGTATTCGGGGGTACACAGATACGCAGTATTTT